These 31 T cell receptor beta chains originate from one sample sequenced in a study of T cell responses to AZD1222 COVID-19 vaccine. Data came from immunoSEQ multiplex PCR; TCRdb stores just in-frame clones and leaves some out. The sample contains approximately 70,000 clones, over 70% of which appear only once. The sample in question was peripheral blood, obtained 28 days after the second AZD1222 dose. The receptors come from an adult who received the AZD1222 COVID-19 vaccine.

The chain joins TRBV5-1 to TRBJ1-2; TRBD1 matches 7 bases. CDR3 length: 13 residues. The germline CDR1 and CDR2 sequences are SGHRS and YFSETQ. The V gene end was trimmed by 2 bases and the J gene end by 8 bases; junction bases not matched to a gene: 6. The CDR3 here is CASSFDRAGGYTF. The CDR3 DNA reads as TGCGCCAGCAGCTTTGACAGGGCGGGCGGCTACACCTTC.

The chain combines TRBV2 with TRBJ2-1, with 9 bases matching TRBD2. Germline-derived CDR1 and CDR2 are SNHLY and FYNNEI. J lost 5 bases, V lost 3 bases, and 5 bases had no gene match. The CDR3 length is 15 residues. CDR3 nucleotide sequence: TGTGCCAGCAGTGATGCGGCGGGGGGGCACAATGAGCAGTTCTTC. Translating gives CASSDAAGGHNEQFF.

This chain joins TRBV2 and TRBJ2-2; 12 bases fit TRBD2. Germline CDR1 and CDR2: SNHLY and FYNNEI. There are 15 residues in the CDR3. The J segment lost 1 base and the V segment lost 6 bases, leaving 0 bases of the junction unmatched. The CDR3 loop reads CASRTSGRNTGELFF. In nucleotides, the CDR3 is TGTGCCAGCAGGACTAGCGGGAGGAACACCGGGGAGCTGTTTTTT.

The chain links TRBV12-5 to TRBJ2-2; 7 bases align to TRBD2. The CDR3 has 16 amino acids. The junction had 10 bases not matched to a gene; V was cut back by 6 bases and J by 3 bases. Per germline, CDR1 LGHNT and CDR2 FRNRAP. Here the CDR3 DNA reads TGTGCTAGTGGCTCCCCCGGGACTACCCACACCGGGGAGCTGTTTTTT. It specifies CASGSPGTTHTGELFF.

The chain links TRBV29-1 to TRBJ1-1, with D perhaps matching TRBD1 (5 bases). CDR1 and CDR2 from the germline V gene are SQVTM and ANQGSEA. Trimming took 6 bases from V and 1 from J, leaving 15 bases between them. This CDR3 region has 14 residues. This CDR3 is CSVKSGLPNTEAFF. The CDR3 DNA is TGCAGCGTGAAGTCGGGACTCCCGAACACTGAAGCTTTCTTT.

The chain combines TRBV18 with TRBJ2-7, with 7 bases aligning to TRBD2. Trimming removed 2 bases from V and 12 bases from J; junction bases left unmatched: 13. This CDR3 region has 14 residues. Germline values: CDR1 KGHSH, CDR2 LQKENI. The CDR3 loop is CASSPDSGTTDVYF. As DNA, the CDR3 is TGTGCCAGCTCACCAGACTCCGGGACTACCGACGTGTACTTC.

The chain links TRBV19 to TRBJ1-1; no firm D call. The germline V gene has CDR1 LNHDA and CDR2 SQIVND (reference sequence). The V end lost 3 bases, the J end lost 4 bases, and 6 bases lay between the germline ends. The CDR3 has 12 residues. The CDR3 region has the DNA TGTGCCAGTAGTATGGCCGGCACTGAAGCTTTCTTT. It is translated as CASSMAGTEAFF. The entire variable domain, with the rest obtained from reference TRBV19 and TRBJ1-1, is as follows: DGGITQSPKYLFRKEGQNVTLSCEQNLNHDAMYWYRQDPGQGLRLIYYSQIVNDFQKGDIAEGYSVSREKKESFPLTVTSAQKNPTAFYLCASSMAGTEAFFGQGTRLTVV.

The chain is built from TRBV12-3 or TRBV12-4 and TRBJ1-1, with D perhaps TRBD1 (5 bases). The germline V and J ends were trimmed by 3 bases and 10 bases, with 15 bases remaining between them. The CDR3 is made up of 13 amino acids. The CDR3 nucleotides read TGTGCCAGCAGTTTCGCCCCTGGTGGGGGAGCTTTCTTT. It yields the protein CASSFAPGGGAFF.

The chain recombines TRBV3-1 (or the pseudogene TRBV3-2) with TRBJ1-2; D remains unclear. The CDR3 loop spans 11 amino acids. Per germline, CDR1 LGHDT and CDR2 YNNKEL (reference sequence). The V and J ends lost 3 bases and 4 bases respectively, with 3 bases between them. The CDR3 region is CASSQAYGYTF. For the CDR3, the DNA is TGTGCCAGCAGCCAGGCCTATGGCTACACCTTC.

V is TRBV2 and J is TRBJ1-1, with a possible D match to TRBD1 (5 bases). Deletions cut 3 bases from V and 1 base from J, with 9 bases between. Germline CDR1 is SNHLY and CDR2 is FYNNEI. The CDR3 has 14 amino acids. The CDR3 reads CASSDGGGNTEAFF. The CDR3 bases are TGTGCCAGCAGTGATGGGGGAGGGAACACTGAAGCTTTCTTT.

In this sample, this clone turned up many times. The chain couples TRBV21-1 to TRBJ1-5. TRBV21-1 is a listed pseudogene. The CDR3 runs to 14 residues. The CDR3 DNA reads TGTGCCAGCAGCAAATATAGGGGACGACAGCCCCAGCATTTT. Residues: CASSKYRGRQPQHF.

The chain has TRBV7-9 and TRBJ1-2; 9 bases line up with TRBD1. CDR3 length equals 14 residues. Trimming cost V 5 bases and J 4 bases; bases outside gene matches: 5. CDR1 and CDR2 (germline): SEHNR, FQNEAQ (reference sequence). CDR3 nucleotide sequence: TGTGCCAGCAGCCCGGGACAGGGAGGCTATGGCTACACCTTC. It translates to CASSPGQGGYGYTF.

A few counts support this clone. The genes are TRBV4-3 and TRBJ1-6; D perhaps matches TRBD1 (5 bases). The CDR3 is 15 amino acids. Per germline, CDR1 LGHNA and CDR2 YSLEER. Trimming removed 1 base at V and 7 bases at J, with 11 bases between. The CDR3 DNA follows: TGCGCCAGCAGCCAAGGGGCAGGGCCGAATTCACCCCTCCACTTT. Amino acid sequence: CASSQGAGPNSPLHF.

V is TRBV2 and J is TRBJ2-2; 7 bases line up with TRBD1. CDR1 is SNHLY, CDR2 FYNNEI, per germline. Trimming took 8 bases from V and 5 from J; bases not matched to a gene: 14. This CDR3 spans 16 amino acids. The CDR3 reads CASVLTGVRSTGELFF. The CDR3 DNA follows: TGTGCCAGCGTCCTCACAGGGGTTCGGTCAACCGGGGAGCTGTTTTTT.

This clone was seen only once. The CDR3 DNA reads as TGTGCCAGTGCGACGGGAGAATATAGCAATCAGCCCCAGCATTTT. Residues: CASATGEYSNQPQHF. The chain is built from TRBV19 and TRBJ1-5; D is unclear. V was shortened by 8 bases and J by 0 bases, with 14 bases between the two germline ends. The CDR3 loop spans 15 amino acids. Germline values: CDR1 LNHDA, CDR2 SQIVND (reference sequence).

This clone was counted between two and nine times. The J gene is TRBJ1-1, the V gene TRBV3-1 (or the pseudogene TRBV3-2), with D possibly matching TRBD1 (5 bases). Trimming removed 4 bases at V and 3 bases at J, with 9 bases between. CDR1 is LGHDT and CDR2 is YNNKEL in the germline V gene (reference sequence). The CDR3 has 13 amino acids. CDR3 loop: CASSPRRDTEAFF. CDR3 DNA: TGTGCCAGCAGCCCCCGCAGGGACACTGAAGCTTTCTTT.

The chain employs TRBV30 and TRBJ1-5; no reliable D call. The germline gives CDR1 GTSNPN, CDR2 SVGIG (reference sequence). Trimming took 1 base from V and 0 from J, leaving 4 bases between them. The CDR3 covers 13 residues. The CDR3: CAWSAASNQPQHF. CDR3 coding DNA: TGTGCCTGGAGTGCGGCTAGCAATCAGCCCCAGCATTTT.

This clone has a handful of counts. The J gene is TRBJ1-1, the V gene TRBV28; D is ambiguous. Trimming stripped 5 bases from V and 4 bases from J, with 8 bases between. The germline gives CDR1 MDHEN, CDR2 SYDVKM. The CDR3 covers 12 residues. CDR3 nucleotides: TGTGCCAGCAGTACCCCGACCACTGAAGCTTTCTTT. Encoded protein: CASSTPTTEAFF.

The V and J genes are TRBV10-3 and TRBJ2-2; either TRBD1 or TRBD2 may fit D (5 bases each). Germline assignment: CDR1 ENHRY and CDR2 SYGVKD. Trimming shortened V by 9 bases and J by 2 bases, and 19 bases separated the two germline ends. CDR3 length: 16 amino acids. The CDR3 loop reads CAISPRDRVNTGELFF. Written as DNA, the CDR3 is TGTGCCATTTCACCCCGGGACCGAGTAAACACCGGGGAGCTGTTTTTT.

The chain links TRBV15 to TRBJ1-5; D perhaps matches TRBD1 (5 bases). V lost 6 bases to trimming and J lost 2 bases, with 14 bases between them. Germline V CDR1 and CDR2: LNHNV, YYDKDF (reference sequence). The CDR3 consists of 15 residues. In DNA, the CDR3 is TGTGCCACCAGAGAGGGGTTCGGGGGCAATCAGCCCCAGCATTTT. Translated: CATREGFGGNQPQHF.

This clone was recorded only once. The V call is TRBV6-5, the J call TRBJ2-1; 11 bases are a match to TRBD1. Germline V gives CDR1 MNHEY, CDR2 SVGAGI. CDR3 length equals 15 residues. V shed 2 bases, J shed 7 bases, and the junction held 4 bases outside the gene matches. The CDR3 spells CASSYAGTGGNEQFF. The DNA for the CDR3 is TGTGCCAGCAGTTACGCGGGGACAGGGGGGAATGAGCAGTTCTTC.

Regarding this clone: Relative to the germline gene, one junction end is altered; a read error may explain this. The rearrangement uses TRBV7-7 and TRBJ2-1, with TRBD1 identical over 9 bases. The CDR3 has 15 amino acids. Germline lookup yields CDR1 SSHAT and CDR2 FNYEAQ (reference sequence). The CDR3 DNA reads TGTGCTAGCAGCCGGGACAGGGCGGGTGGAGATGAGCAGTTCTTC. Translated, it gives CASSRDRAGGDEQFF. The entire variable domain, with the rest obtained from reference TRBV7-7 and TRBJ2-1, is as follows: GAGVSQSPRYKVTKRGQDVTLRCDPISSHATLYWYQQALGQGPEFLTYFNYEAQPDKSGLPSDRFSAERPEGSISTLTIQRTEQRDSAMYRCASSRDRAGGDEQFFGPGTRLTVL.

The chain combines TRBV28 with TRBJ1-1; possibly TRBD1 for D (5 bases). This CDR3 spans 12 amino acids. V was pared by 8 bases and J by 4 bases, with 11 bases between. The germline V gene encodes CDR1 MDHEN and CDR2 SYDVKM. The CDR3 loop reads CASRAGGTEAFF. CDR3 nucleotides: TGTGCCAGCCGGGCGGGGGGCACTGAAGCTTTCTTT.

The rearrangement uses TRBV2 and TRBJ1-4; 7 bases are a match to TRBD1. Germline loops: CDR1 SNHLY, CDR2 FYNNEI. The CDR3 is 15 amino acids. Unmatched junction bases numbered 9, after V lost 8 bases and J lost 3 bases. The chain's CDR3 is CASVVGGSANEKLFF. In DNA, the CDR3 is TGTGCCAGCGTAGTAGGGGGCAGTGCTAATGAAAAACTGTTTTTT.

This rearrangement joins TRBV19 to TRBJ1-2; D may be TRBD1 (6 bases). The CDR3 length is 13 residues. Germline lookup yields CDR1 LNHDA and CDR2 SQIVND (reference sequence). V lost 8 bases to trimming and J lost 5 bases, with 15 bases between them. This chain's CDR3 is CASAPGVGYGYTF. As DNA, the CDR3 is TGTGCCAGTGCCCCAGGGGTTGGGTATGGCTACACCTTC. The full variable domain, rest sourced from reference TRBV19 and TRBJ1-2, is DGGITQSPKYLFRKEGQNVTLSCEQNLNHDAMYWYRQDPGQGLRLIYYSQIVNDFQKGDIAEGYSVSREKKESFPLTVTSAQKNPTAFYLCASAPGVGYGYTFGSGTRLTVV.

This chain links TRBV2 with TRBJ1-1; tentatively, D is TRBD1 (5 bases). V was clipped by 6 bases and J by 0 bases, with 8 bases between them. The CDR3 consists of 13 residues. Germline V gene sequence: CDR1 SNHLY, CDR2 FYNNEI. The CDR3 is CASSPRVNTEAFF. In DNA form, the CDR3 reads TGTGCCAGCAGCCCCAGGGTGAACACTGAAGCTTTCTTT. The complete variable domain, with remaining parts taken from reference TRBV2 and TRBJ1-1, reads EPEVTQTPSHQVTQMGQEVILRCVPISNHLYFYWYRQILGQKVEFLVSFYNNEISEKSEIFDDQFSVERPDGSNFTLKIRSTKLEDSAMYFCASSPRVNTEAFFGQGTRLTVV.

The V call is TRBV5-1, the J call TRBJ2-5; D uncertain. The V and J ends lost 4 bases and 5 bases respectively, with 15 bases between them. The germline V gene has CDR1 SGHRS and CDR2 YFSETQ. This CDR3 spans 14 amino acids. DNA of the CDR3: TGCGCCAGCAGCCCGGCGGAGTCTGGGGAGACCCAGTACTTC. It is translated as CASSPAESGETQYF. The whole variable domain, remainder taken from reference TRBV5-1 and TRBJ2-5, is KAGVTQTPRYLIKTRGQQVTLSCSPISGHRSVSWYQQTPGQGLQFLFEYFSETQRNKGNFPGRFSGRQFSNSRSEMNVSTLELGDSALYLCASSPAESGETQYFGPGTRLLVL.

This chain joins TRBV7-6 and TRBJ2-3, with 9 positions matching TRBD2. The CDR3 has 16 amino acids. Germline CDR1 is SGHVS and CDR2 is FNYEAQ. After removal of 6 bases from V and 3 bases from J, the junction contained 10 bases not matched to a gene. For the CDR3, the DNA is TGTGCCAGCAGTCAGGACAGCGGGGGGCTTACAGATACGCAGTATTTT. Its translation: CASSQDSGGLTDTQYF.

The chain joins TRBV5-1 to TRBJ1-1; tentatively, D is TRBD1 (6 bases). The germline V and J ends were trimmed by 0 bases and 2 bases, with 11 bases remaining between them. The CDR3 has 15 amino acids. The germline gives CDR1 SGHRS, CDR2 YFSETQ. CDR3 in DNA: TGCGCCAGCAGCTTGGTGCTACAGGGAAACACTGAAGCTTTCTTT. This codes for CASSLVLQGNTEAFF.

V usage is TRBV6-1 and J usage is TRBJ2-5; TRBD2 aligns across 12 bases. V lost 2 bases, J lost 5 bases, and 3 bases stayed unmatched. This CDR3 is 15 amino acids long. The germline gives CDR1 MNHNS, CDR2 SASEGT. The DNA for the CDR3 is TGTGCCAGCAGTGAACTAGCGGGGGGGCCGGAGACCCAGTACTTC. Encoded protein: CASSELAGGPETQYF.

This chain links TRBV7-2 with TRBJ1-6, with a possible D match to TRBD1 (6 bases). Germline V CDR1 and CDR2: SGHTA, FQGNSA. The V end lost 2 bases, the J end lost 8 bases, and 13 bases lay between the germline ends. The CDR3 consists of 15 residues. DNA of the CDR3: TGTGCCAGCAGCTTAAGGGGGTTGGTCGATTCACCCCTCCACTTT. Protein: CASSLRGLVDSPLHF.